Below are 5 T cell receptor beta chains sequenced from a single sample in a study of T cells in Graves' hyperthyroidism and ophthalmopathy. Amplification of TCR beta CDR3 regions was performed using RNA transcripts as template. The TCR CDR3 was amplified in a first-round RT-PCR using the HTBI primer set. TCRdb re-called the multiplex PCR reads through MiXCR, storing one row per CDR3 protein. The sample has about 400,000 distinct CDR3 sequences; about 15% are singletons. The sequencing input was blood. These receptors were collected from a woman aged 25 to 39 with Graves' hyperthyroidism.

CDR3 in DNA: TGTGCCAGCAGCTTAGTAAACCGACAGTCTGGAAACACCATATATTTT. Amino acids: CASSLVNRQSGNTIYF. This rearrangement joins TRBV7-9 to TRBJ1-3; D perhaps matches TRBD1 (5 bases). Germline lookup yields CDR1 SEHNR and CDR2 FQNEAQ (reference sequence). V was clipped by 1 base and J by 1 base, with 11 bases between them. The CDR3 extends over 16 amino acids.

In its sample, this clonotype was seen a few times. The V and J genes are TRBV3-1 and TRBJ1-3; D is unresolved. With 1 base removed from V and 2 bases from J, the gap between germline ends came to 9 bases. CDR1 and CDR2 from the germline V gene are LGHDT and YNNKEL (reference sequence). CDR3 length equals 15 residues. The CDR3 protein is CASSQVSLAGNTIYF. In DNA, the CDR3 is TGTGCCAGCAGCCAAGTTAGCCTAGCTGGAAACACCATATATTTT.

A note on this clonotype: A read error may explain this, as a much larger clone is one base away. This sequence joins TRBV2 and TRBJ2-3; a possible D gene is TRBD1 (5 bases). Per the germline V gene, CDR1 is SNHLY and CDR2 is FYNNEI. This CDR3 is built from 13 residues. This CDR3 reads CVSRQGRADTQYF. Here the CDR3 DNA reads TGTGTCAGCAGGCAGGGTAGGGCAGATACGCAGTATTTT.

The J gene is TRBJ2-2, the V gene TRBV18; D is undetermined. CDR3 size: 16 residues. Germline CDR1 is KGHSH and CDR2 is LQKENI. V was trimmed by 6 bases and J by 4 bases, leaving 18 bases between them. The CDR3 nucleotides read TGTGCCAGCTCTCGCGCCGGGCATAGCATCACCGGGGAGCTGTTTTTT. This translates into CASSRAGHSITGELFF.

The J gene is TRBJ2-3, the V gene TRBV6-2 or TRBV6-3; D is possibly TRBD1 or TRBD2 (7 bases each). CDR3 length: 17 residues. V dropped 6 bases and J dropped 0 bases, with 19 bases sitting between them. Germline V gene data show CDR1 as MNHEY and CDR2 as SVGEGT. The CDR3 loop is CASSKNGGGGSTDTQYF. CDR3 DNA: TGTGCCAGCAGCAAGAATGGGGGAGGGGGCAGCACAGATACGCAGTATTTT.